Listed here are 14 T cell receptor beta chains from one sample, sequenced in a study of cytomegalovirus exposure and HLA in healthy donors. The PCR used 60 Vbeta and 13 Jbeta primers. The data were produced by immunoSEQ multiplex PCR, yet TCRdb's version contains in-frame clones alone and is incomplete. The sample records a few hundred thousand clones, 80% being singletons. Source material: PBMCs. Receptors originate from a girl aged 2 to 9 in good health and CMV-seronegative.

The chain is built from TRBV10-3 and TRBJ2-5, with 7 positions matching TRBD2. This CDR3 has 18 residues. Germline CDR1 and CDR2: ENHRY and SYGVKD. The V and J ends lost 0 bases and 5 bases, in that order; junction bases with no gene match: 15. This CDR3 reads CAISESSWDYEASETQYF. CDR3 nucleotide sequence: TGTGCCATCAGTGAGTCCTCCTGGGACTACGAGGCGAGTGAGACCCAGTACTTC.

This clone was observed a single time. The rearrangement joins TRBV9 to TRBJ2-1; 9 positions match TRBD1. From germline, CDR1 is SGDLS and CDR2 YYNGEE. This CDR3 spans 14 amino acids. V shed 1 base, J shed 7 bases, and the junction held 3 bases outside the gene matches. CDR3 DNA sequence: TGTGCCAGCAGCGTATCAGGGACAGGGAATGAGCAGTTCTTC. This codes for CASSVSGTGNEQFF.

The chain combines TRBV21-1 with TRBJ2-3; TRBD1 is the table's D call and was not checked against the DNA. TRBV21-1 is a documented pseudogene. CDR3 length: 17 amino acids. This CDR3 is CASSKARRTTSTDTQYF. The CDR3 bases are TGTGCCAGCAGCAAAGCGCGTCGGACAACGAGCACAGATACGCAGTATTTT.

This clone was seen just once. This sequence joins TRBV19 and TRBJ1-2; 7 nucleotides match TRBD1. The CDR3 extends over 15 amino acids. The V and J ends lost 5 bases and 10 bases, in that order; junction bases with no gene match: 16. Germline CDR1 LNHDA, CDR2 SQIVND (reference sequence). For the CDR3, the DNA is TGTGCCAGTAGTTTACTTCAGGGGGTATGGGATGCCTACACCTTC. The encoded protein is CASSLLQGVWDAYTF.

This chain connects TRBV27 to TRBJ2-1; TRBD2 matches at 11 bases. V was clipped by 4 bases and J by 1 base; unmatched bases: 12. The CDR3 runs to 19 residues. Germline CDR1 and CDR2: MNHEY and SMNVEV (reference sequence). The CDR3 sequence: CASSSLTSGTYWSYNEQFF. The CDR3 bases are TGTGCCAGCAGTTCCCTGACTAGCGGGACATATTGGTCCTACAATGAGCAGTTCTTC.

The chain carries TRBV7-9 and TRBJ2-1; 13 bases fit TRBD2. The CDR3 has 16 residues. With 6 bases clipped from V and 15 bases from J, the junction kept 17 bases outside the gene matches. In germline, CDR1 is SEHNR, CDR2 FQNEAQ (reference sequence). As DNA, the CDR3 is TGTGCCAGCAGTTTCGGACTAGCGGGAGTTGGCGATGATCGGTTCTTC. This translates into CASSFGLAGVGDDRFF. Supplemented by reference TRBV7-9 and TRBJ2-1, the full variable domain reads DTGVSQNPRHKITKRGQNVTFRCDPISEHNRLYWYRQTLGQGPEFLTYFQNEAQLEKSRLLSDRFSAERPKGSFSTLEIQRTEQGDSAMYLCASSFGLAGVGDDRFFGPGTRLTVL.

DNA of the CDR3: TGTGCCAGCAGAAGAGTCACCGGGGAGCTGTTTTTT. Its translation is CASRRVTGELFF. This chain joins TRBV9 and TRBJ2-2; D unresolved. CDR3 length equals 12 residues. V lost 5 bases, J lost 4 bases, and 6 bases lay in between. The germline gives CDR1 SGDLS, CDR2 YYNGEE.

This chain connects TRBV28 to TRBJ2-7, with D perhaps matching TRBD2 (6 bases). The length of the CDR3 is 13 residues. Between the trimmed V and J ends, which lost 0 bases and 4 bases, there was a span of 7 bases. CDR1 and CDR2 from the germline V gene are MDHEN and SYDVKM. The CDR3 sequence is CASSLWGGYEQYF. The CDR3, as DNA: TGTGCCAGCAGTTTATGGGGGGGATACGAGCAGTACTTC.

This chain links TRBV7-8 with TRBJ2-1, with 12 positions matching TRBD2. The CDR3 is made up of 14 amino acids. Looked up from germline, CDR1 is SGHVS and CDR2 is FQNEAQ. V shed 5 bases and J 6 bases; nucleotides not matched to a gene: 2. CDR3 in DNA: TGTGCCAGCAGCCTACTAGCGGGGGGCAATGAGCAGTTCTTC. Translation gives CASSLLAGGNEQFF.

V gene TRBV19 combines with J gene TRBJ2-1; D is perhaps TRBD1 (5 bases). With 0 bases removed from V and 6 bases from J, the gap between germline ends came to 6 bases. Germline CDR1 reads LNHDA; CDR2 reads SQIVND (reference sequence). CDR3 size: 13 residues. The chain's CDR3 is CASSIDQGNEQFF. The CDR3 DNA follows: TGTGCCAGTAGTATAGATCAGGGCAATGAGCAGTTCTTC.

The CDR3, as DNA: TGTGCCAGCAGTTTATACGGCGGGACAGCTACTTTCTATGGCTACACCTTC. Its protein is CASSLYGGTATFYGYTF. The V and J genes are TRBV28 and TRBJ1-2, with 7 positions matching TRBD1. Germline V CDR1 and CDR2: MDHEN, SYDVKM. J was trimmed by 4 bases and V by 1 base; bases with no gene match: 12. The CDR3 has 17 amino acids.

The rearrangement joins TRBV7-7 to TRBJ2-1; D might be TRBD2 (6 bases). Between the trimmed V and J ends, which lost 5 bases and 5 bases, there was a span of 10 bases. The CDR3 runs to 13 residues. Germline-derived CDR1 and CDR2 are SSHAT and FNYEAQ (reference sequence). CDR3 nucleotides: TGTGCCAGCAGCCGGGGGACCGACAATGAGCAGTTCTTC. It translates to CASSRGTDNEQFF.

The CDR3, as DNA: TGTGCCAGCAGTGATAGGGGGGGCCCTGGCGGGACCCAGTACTTC. Translating gives CASSDRGGPGGTQYF. V is TRBV6-1 and J is TRBJ2-5; possible D gene TRBD2, 7 bases. Germline V gives CDR1 MNHNS, CDR2 SASEGT. This CDR3 comprises 15 residues. V lost 3 bases to trimming and J lost 7 bases, with 18 bases between them.

This clone is a singleton in its sample. The chain carries TRBV21-1 and TRBJ1-5; the table gives TRBD1 as D, unverified against the DNA. TRBV21-1 is recorded as a pseudogene. This CDR3 contains 15 residues. In nucleotides, the CDR3 is TGTGCCAGCAGCGCTTCTACAGGGGGGAATCAGCCCCAGCATTTT. Its protein is CASSASTGGNQPQHF.